These 8 T cell receptor beta chains originate from one sample sequenced in a study of blood T cell repertoires in COVID-19. This table comes from immunoSEQ multiplex PCR, and its TCRdb copy is limited to in-frame clones, with some not included. The sample carries about 61,000 clones, about nine tenths recorded once. The sample consisted of peripheral blood. Receptors were obtained from a woman aged 45-59 years with active or convalescent COVID-19.

This chain connects TRBV4-1 to TRBJ2-7, with 8 positions matching TRBD1. The CDR3 has 18 amino acids. J lost 3 bases, V lost 0 bases, and 13 bases had no gene match. The germline CDR1 and CDR2 sequences are MGHRA and YSYEKL. The CDR3: CASSQERNQGALNYEQYF. The CDR3 DNA sequence: TGCGCCAGCAGCCAAGAAAGGAACCAGGGGGCACTGAACTACGAGCAGTACTTC.

The CDR3 loop reads CSLINPQGQGIWNEQFF. CDR3 nucleotide sequence: TGCAGTTTAATCAATCCACAGGGACAGGGGATATGGAATGAGCAGTTCTTC. V and J are TRBV29-1 and TRBJ2-1; 10 bases map to TRBD1. The germline V gene has CDR1 SQVTM and CDR2 ANQGSEA. CDR3 length: 17 residues.

V is TRBV27 and J is TRBJ2-2; D uncertain. The V gene's germline CDR1 is MNHEY and CDR2 SMNVEV (reference sequence). V was shortened by 6 bases and J by 6 bases, with 8 bases between the two germline ends. The CDR3 spans 12 residues. The CDR3 DNA follows: TGTGCCAGCAGCCTCCTTTCCGGGGAGCTGTTTTTT. Translation gives CASSLLSGELFF.

This chain joins TRBV19 and TRBJ2-3; TRBD1 matches at 9 bases. Trimming at V came to 1 base and at J to 4 bases, leaving 3 bases not matched to a gene. Per the germline V gene, CDR1 is LNHDA and CDR2 is SQIVND (reference sequence). The CDR3 runs to 15 residues. The CDR3 DNA sequence: TGTGCCAGTAGTATAGGACAGGGGGTCTCAGATACGCAGTATTTT. Amino acids: CASSIGQGVSDTQYF. Based on the CDR3 plus reference TRBV19 and TRBJ2-3, the full variable domain is DGGITQSPKYLFRKEGQNVTLSCEQNLNHDAMYWYRQDPGQGLRLIYYSQIVNDFQKGDIAEGYSVSREKKESFPLTVTSAQKNPTAFYLCASSIGQGVSDTQYFGPGTRLTVL.

This clone was counted once. The chain links TRBV7-6 to TRBJ2-3, with D possibly being TRBD2 (6 bases). The CDR3 contains 15 residues. Trimming took off 4 bases at V and 6 bases at J, with 17 bases between the two ends. Germline lookup yields CDR1 SGHVS and CDR2 FNYEAQ. The CDR3 DNA reads TGTGCCAGCAGCTCCGTAGTGGGAGGAGGGGATACGCAGTATTTT. It specifies CASSSVVGGGDTQYF.

This chain uses TRBV24-1 with TRBJ2-5; 12 bases fit TRBD1. There are 16 residues in the CDR3. V trimming: 6 bases; J trimming: 4 bases; junction bases outside the gene matches: 8. Germline CDR1 KGHDR, CDR2 SFDVKD. The CDR3 sequence is CATSQGTGGEAETQYF. CDR3 nucleotides: TGTGCCACCAGTCAAGGGACAGGGGGCGAGGCAGAGACCCAGTACTTC.

The chain joins TRBV28 to TRBJ1-1; D not resolved. Germline V lookup: CDR1 MDHEN, CDR2 SYDVKM. Between the trimmed V and J ends, which lost 4 bases and 5 bases, there was a span of 17 bases. CDR3 length equals 15 residues. The CDR3 protein is CASSSATELGTEAFF. DNA of the CDR3: TGTGCCAGCAGTTCTGCGACCGAGCTAGGAACTGAAGCTTTCTTT.

The chain is built from TRBV10-3 and TRBJ2-3, with 9 bases fitting TRBD2. Germline V gives CDR1 ENHRY, CDR2 SYGVKD. This CDR3 comprises 16 residues. J lost 2 bases, V lost 10 bases, and 13 bases had no gene match. The CDR3 here is CASSDRAGGITDTQYF. As DNA, the CDR3 is TGTGCCAGCAGCGATCGTGCGGGAGGGATCACAGATACGCAGTATTTT.